The 15 T cell receptor beta chains listed next were all sequenced from one sample in a study of T-cell memory formation after mild COVID-19. TCRdb re-analysed the 5' RACE reads in MiXCR, keeping a single row per CDR3 protein. The sample contains hundreds of thousands of distinct CDR3 sequences, approximately 27% of which appear only once. The sample taken for sequencing was PBMCs or a T cell subset sorted from them (not recorded which). Receptors were obtained from an adult woman who had mild COVID-19 (a few samples of this study predate the infection). Cell type and time point are not known.

The genes are TRBV4-1 and TRBJ2-7; the D is unclear. The CDR3 has 15 amino acids. The germline gives CDR1 MGHRA, CDR2 YSYEKL. Trimming stripped 0 bases from V and 4 bases from J, with 13 bases between. The CDR3 is CASSQEDGVAYEQYF. The CDR3 region has the DNA TGCGCCAGCAGCCAAGAGGATGGCGTTGCTTACGAGCAGTACTTC.

In its sample, this clonotype was seen a few times. This chain's CDR3 is CSATDRGNYGYTF. As DNA, the CDR3 is TGCAGTGCTACGGACAGAGGAAACTATGGCTACACCTTC. This chain uses TRBV20-1 with TRBJ1-2; possible D gene TRBD1, 6 bases. Germline-derived CDR1 and CDR2 are DFQATT and SNEGSKA (reference sequence). The CDR3 contains 13 residues. The V end was cut by 4 bases, the J end by 2 bases, with 11 bases between.

The chain combines TRBV7-9 with TRBJ1-4; D is perhaps TRBD1 (6 bases). Germline V CDR1 and CDR2: SEHNR, FQNEAQ (reference sequence). Trimming pared 4 bases from V and 10 bases from J, leaving 25 bases between. The CDR3 extends over 17 amino acids. The CDR3 nucleotides are TGTGCCAGCAGCTCATCGACAGAGCGAGGGGGTTTGGTAAAACTGTTTTTT. Its protein product is CASSSSTERGGLVKLFF.

In its sample, this clonotype was seen a few times. The CDR3 nucleotides read TGCGCCAGCAGCTGGGGCGCTGGTGAAAAACTGTTTTTT. Protein product: CASSWGAGEKLFF. The V and J genes are TRBV5-1 and TRBJ1-4, with a tentative D call TRBD1 (5 bases). Deletions cut 3 bases from V and 7 bases from J, with 10 bases between. The CDR3 length is 13 residues. CDR1 SGHRS and CDR2 YFSETQ come from the germline V gene.

This clonotype was seen only a few times. This rearrangement joins TRBV7-8 to TRBJ2-3; D not certain. V was cut by 8 bases and J by 9 bases, with 21 bases left in between. From germline, CDR1 is SGHVS and CDR2 FQNEAQ. This CDR3 has 14 amino acids. CDR3 region: CASQGLGRSITQYF. As DNA, the CDR3 is TGTGCCAGCCAAGGGCTAGGCCGATCAATAACGCAGTATTTT.

The genes are TRBV5-1 and TRBJ2-7; D perhaps matches TRBD1 (5 bases). The CDR3 totals 14 residues. Germline CDR1 reads SGHRS; CDR2 reads YFSETQ. The germline V and J ends were trimmed by 7 bases and 0 bases, with 14 bases remaining between them. The CDR3 DNA follows: TGCGCCAGCCAGAACTACCAGGGCTCCTACGAGCAGTACTTC. The encoded protein is CASQNYQGSYEQYF. The complete variable domain, with remaining parts taken from reference TRBV5-1 and TRBJ2-7, reads KAGVTQTPRYLIKTRGQQVTLSCSPISGHRSVSWYQQTPGQGLQFLFEYFSETQRNKGNFPGRFSGRQFSNSRSEMNVSTLELGDSALYLCASQNYQGSYEQYFGPGTRLTVT.

In this sample, this clonotype turned up a few times. The chain combines TRBV5-1 with TRBJ2-5; TRBD2 is a possible D gene (6 bases). V was cut by 5 bases and J by 5 bases, with 16 bases left in between. The CDR3 is made up of 14 amino acids. Germline CDR1 SGHRS, CDR2 YFSETQ. CDR3 sequence reads: CASRVLPSGETQYF. For the CDR3, the DNA is TGCGCCAGCAGGGTTCTACCCAGCGGGGAGACCCAGTACTTC.

V and J are TRBV9 and TRBJ2-7; the D is unclear. The CDR3 has 14 amino acids. Looked up from germline, CDR1 is SGDLS and CDR2 is YYNGEE. The ends were cut back, 4 bases at V and 2 bases at J, with 13 bases in the middle. CDR3 nucleotides: TGTGCCAGCAGCCCCATCTCTGGTCCCTACGAGCAGTACTTC. It is translated as CASSPISGPYEQYF. Looking up the rest from reference TRBV9 and TRBJ2-7 gives the full variable domain: DSGVTQTPKHLITATGQRVTLRCSPRSGDLSVYWYQQSLDQGLQFLIQYYNGEERAKGNILERFSAQQFPDLHSELNLSSLELGDSALYFCASSPISGPYEQYFGPGTRLTVT.

This clonotype has more than one count but fewer than ten. The chain carries TRBV12-3 or TRBV12-4 and TRBJ1-2; 9 nucleotides agree with TRBD1. Germline trimming cut 4 bases from V and 0 bases from J; bases unmatched to any gene: 3. This CDR3 is built from 15 residues. CDR3 DNA sequence: TGTGCCAGCAGTTGGGGGACAGGGCCTAACTATGGCTACACCTTC. Protein product: CASSWGTGPNYGYTF.

The genes are TRBV7-2 and TRBJ2-3; TRBD2 matches at 11 bases. CDR3 length: 16 amino acids. J was trimmed by 6 bases and V by 5 bases; bases with no gene match: 10. Germline CDR1 and CDR2: SGHTA and FQGNSA. The CDR3 DNA reads as TGTGCCAGCAGCCTCCGTGTAGCGGGAGGGTTGGATACGCAGTATTTT. Translated: CASSLRVAGGLDTQYF.

This clonotype was recorded many times. The chain employs TRBV24-1 and TRBJ2-1; D not resolved. The V end lost 9 bases, the J end lost 8 bases, and 22 bases lay between the germline ends. The germline V gene encodes CDR1 KGHDR and CDR2 SFDVKD. CDR3 size: 15 residues. CDR3 sequence reads: CATRRTGSKGDEQFF. CDR3 in DNA: TGTGCCACCCGCCGAACCGGTAGCAAAGGCGATGAGCAGTTCTTC.

The genes are TRBV14 and TRBJ2-1; 9 bases line up with TRBD1. Trimming at V came to 4 bases and at J to 3 bases, leaving 7 bases not matched to a gene. CDR1 and CDR2 (germline): SGHDN, FVKESK. The CDR3 is made up of 16 amino acids. The CDR3 DNA reads as TGTGCCAGCAGCCTCCCGGGACAGGGTAACTACAATGAGCAGTTCTTC. This gives the protein CASSLPGQGNYNEQFF.

The rearrangement uses TRBV7-9 and TRBJ1-2; tentatively, D is TRBD1 (5 bases). Germline CDR1 is SEHNR and CDR2 is FQNEAQ (reference sequence). Deletions cut 1 base from V and 8 bases from J, with 14 bases between. This CDR3 has 14 amino acids. Here the CDR3 reads CASSLGREPSGYTF. The CDR3 DNA follows: TGTGCCAGCAGCTTAGGCAGGGAACCGTCCGGCTACACCTTC.

This clonotype was counted only a few times. The J gene is TRBJ1-1, the V gene TRBV29-1; tentatively, D is TRBD1 (5 bases). CDR1 SQVTM and CDR2 ANQGSEA come from the germline V gene. The CDR3 runs 14 residues. Between the trimmed V and J ends, which lost 5 bases and 0 bases, there was a span of 13 bases. DNA of the CDR3: TGCAGCGTTTTTCGGGGGACGGTGAACACTGAAGCTTTCTTT. This translates into CSVFRGTVNTEAFF.

J is TRBJ2-3 and V is TRBV9; tentatively, D is TRBD1 (5 bases). From germline, CDR1 is SGDLS and CDR2 YYNGEE. Deletions cut 7 bases from V and 0 bases from J, with 12 bases between. CDR3 length equals 14 residues. The CDR3 DNA follows: TGTGCCAGCGGATCCTACAGGAGCACAGATACGCAGTATTTT. Translating gives CASGSYRSTDTQYF.